The TCR beta chain described here comes from a study of T cells in Graves' hyperthyroidism and ophthalmopathy. Exclusion of a patient resulted from uncontrolled infection, other autoimmune disease, pregnancy or lactation. The CDR3 totals 14 residues. The junction had 7 bases not matched to a gene; V was cut back by 5 bases and J by 9 bases. Germline loops: CDR1 SGHTA, CDR2 FQGTGA. What was amplified from RNA transcripts were TCR beta CDR3 regions. HTBI primers drove first-round RT-PCR of the TCR CDR3. TCRdb itself ran the multiplex PCR reads through MiXCR, one entry per CDR3 protein. Here the sample spans roughly 500,000 distinct CDR3 sequences, around 50% being singletons. Details on this clonotype: Its cognate antigen is unknown.

Overall study results and limits: Most expanded thyroid clonotypes above 0.001 recurred in blood. Prediction of ophthalmopathy progression came a median roughly 6.4 months pre-onset.

The TCR originated in an adult woman with Graves' disease, either hyperthyroidism or ophthalmopathy (not recorded which). The sample comprised peripheral blood or thyroid tissue (not recorded which). The chain employs TRBV7-3 and TRBJ2-6, with TRBD1 identical over 7 bases. CDR3 in amino acids: CASSPQGVGNVLTF. CDR3 bases: TGTGCCAGCAGCCCCCAGGGGGTGGGCAACGTCCTGACTTTC.